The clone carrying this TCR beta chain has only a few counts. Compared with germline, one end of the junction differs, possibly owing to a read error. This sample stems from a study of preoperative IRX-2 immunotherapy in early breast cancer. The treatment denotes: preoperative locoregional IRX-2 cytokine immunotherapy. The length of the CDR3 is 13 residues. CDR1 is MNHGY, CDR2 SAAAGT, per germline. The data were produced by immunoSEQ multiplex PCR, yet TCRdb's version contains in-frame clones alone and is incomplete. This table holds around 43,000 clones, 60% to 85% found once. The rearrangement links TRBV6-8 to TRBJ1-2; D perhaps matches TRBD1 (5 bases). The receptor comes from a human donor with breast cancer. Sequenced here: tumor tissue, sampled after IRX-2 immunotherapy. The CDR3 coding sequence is TGTGCCATCAGTGGGACCGCGAGATATGGCTACACCTTC. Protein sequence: CAISGTARYGYTF.